Presented here are 8 T cell receptor beta chains from one specimen sequenced in a study of cytomegalovirus exposure and HLA in healthy donors. The PCR contained 60 Vbeta and 13 Jbeta primers. Profiled with immunoSEQ multiplex PCR; TCRdb holds only in-frame clones, not every one. The data show about 130,000 clones, just under 80% seen once. Sequenced sample: PBMCs. The source of these receptors is a woman in her thirties or forties in good health and CMV-seronegative.

The CDR3 DNA follows: TGCAGCGTTGAAGACGGGGAAGCTTTCTTT. It specifies CSVEDGEAFF. V and J are TRBV29-1 and TRBJ1-1; unclear D gene. The CDR3 spans 10 residues. V was cut by 0 bases and J by 8 bases, with 4 bases left in between. Germline values: CDR1 SQVTM, CDR2 ANQGSEA.

This chain joins TRBV2 and TRBJ2-4; TRBD2 is a possible D gene (5 bases). V was shortened by 6 bases and J by 3 bases, with 15 bases between the two germline ends. The CDR3 loop spans 15 amino acids. Germline values: CDR1 SNHLY, CDR2 FYNNEI. CDR3 loop: CASSLAWSDKNIQYF. CDR3 in DNA: TGTGCCAGCAGCCTAGCTTGGTCGGACAAAAACATTCAGTACTTC.

The V gene is TRBV5-1, the J gene TRBJ2-7; TRBD2 agrees at 9 bases. This CDR3 contains 14 residues. The V and J ends lost 5 bases and 1 base, in that order; junction bases with no gene match: 4. The germline CDR1 and CDR2 sequences are SGHRS and YFSETQ. The CDR3 region has the DNA TGCGCCAGCAGTTCGCGGGAGGGTTCCTACGAGCAGTACTTC. The encoded protein is CASSSREGSYEQYF.

This clone was seen only once. V is TRBV28 and J is TRBJ2-7; no clear D gene. Germline V gene data show CDR1 as MDHEN and CDR2 as SYDVKM. There are 12 residues in the CDR3. Trimming took off 10 bases at V and 3 bases at J, with 13 bases between the two ends. DNA of the CDR3: TGTGCCACCTTTCAGGATGTCTACGAGCAGTACTTC. Protein product: CATFQDVYEQYF. Full variable domain (rest looked up from reference TRBV28 and TRBJ2-7): DVKVTQSSRYLVKRTGEKVFLECVQDMDHENMFWYRQDPGLGLRLIYFSYDVKMKEKGDIPEGYSVSREKKERFSLILESASTNQTSMYLCATFQDVYEQYFGPGTRLTVT.

The J gene is TRBJ2-5, the V gene TRBV14; D ambiguous. Germline CDR1 reads SGHDN; CDR2 reads FVKESK. The CDR3 is made up of 15 amino acids. Between the trimmed V and J ends, which lost 0 bases and 1 base, there was a span of 9 bases. CDR3 sequence: CASSQEVVAQETQYF. CDR3 coding DNA: TGTGCCAGCAGCCAAGAGGTGGTAGCCCAAGAGACCCAGTACTTC.

The gene calls are TRBV14 and TRBJ2-1; TRBD2 matches at 13 bases. The trim removed 4 bases at V and 6 bases at J, leaving 6 bases unmatched. The germline gives CDR1 SGHDN, CDR2 FVKESK. The CDR3 loop spans 16 amino acids. This CDR3 reads CASSLPGLAGPNEQFF. In nucleotides, the CDR3 is TGTGCCAGCAGCCTACCGGGACTAGCGGGACCCAATGAGCAGTTCTTC.

The chain carries TRBV28 and TRBJ1-4; D is undetermined. The CDR3 is 14 amino acids. CDR1 MDHEN and CDR2 SYDVKM come from the germline V gene. Trimming took off 3 bases at V and 5 bases at J, with 10 bases between the two ends. Here the CDR3 DNA reads TGTGCCAGCAGTTTGAGTCCGCCGAATGAAAAACTGTTTTTT. It yields the protein CASSLSPPNEKLFF. Full variable domain (outside the CDR3, taken from reference TRBV28 and TRBJ1-4): DVKVTQSSRYLVKRTGEKVFLECVQDMDHENMFWYRQDPGLGLRLIYFSYDVKMKEKGDIPEGYSVSREKKERFSLILESASTNQTSMYLCASSLSPPNEKLFFGSGTQLSVL.

The rearrangement uses TRBV7-2 and TRBJ2-5; 8 bases agree with TRBD1. The J call may be mistaken, given a closer DNA end match to TRBJ2-7. Germline lookup yields CDR1 SGHTA and CDR2 FQGNSA. The CDR3 is made up of 13 amino acids. The CDR3 coding sequence is TGTGCCAGCAGCCGGGACAGGACCTACGAGCAGTACTTC. This encodes CASSRDRTYEQYF.